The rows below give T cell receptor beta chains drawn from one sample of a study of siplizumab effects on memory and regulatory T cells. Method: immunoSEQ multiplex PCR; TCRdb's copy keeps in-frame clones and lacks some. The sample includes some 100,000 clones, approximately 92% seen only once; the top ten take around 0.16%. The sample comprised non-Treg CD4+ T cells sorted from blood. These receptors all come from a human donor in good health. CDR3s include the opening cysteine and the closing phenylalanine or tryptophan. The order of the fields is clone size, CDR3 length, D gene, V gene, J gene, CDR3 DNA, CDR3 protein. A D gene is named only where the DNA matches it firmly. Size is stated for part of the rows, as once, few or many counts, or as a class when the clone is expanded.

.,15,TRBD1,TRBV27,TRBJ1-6,TGTGCCAGCAGCCATAACAGGGGCGCGGAATCACCCCTCCACTTT,CASSHNRGAESPLHF
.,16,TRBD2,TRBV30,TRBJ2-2,TGTGCCTGGAGCCTCATTGCTAGCGGGTCCACCGGGGAGCTGTTTTTT,CAWSLIASGSTGELFF
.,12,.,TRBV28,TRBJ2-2,TGTGCCAGCAGTATGGGATTCGGGGAGCTGTTTTTT,CASSMGFGELFF
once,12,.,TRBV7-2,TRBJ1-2,TGTGCCAACCGACAGCGTGACTATGGCTACACCTTC,CANRQRDYGYTF
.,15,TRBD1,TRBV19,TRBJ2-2,TGTGCCAGTAGTGTTGACAGGGGGCACACCGGGGAGCTGTTTTTT,CASSVDRGHTGELFF
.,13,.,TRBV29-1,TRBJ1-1,TGCAGCGCGGGAGGAGACAGGAACACTCAAGCTTTCTTT,CSAGGDRNTQAFF
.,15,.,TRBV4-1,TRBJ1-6,TGCGCCAGCAGCCAAGCTCGGAAGGATAATTCACCCCTCCACTTT,CASSQARKDNSPLHF
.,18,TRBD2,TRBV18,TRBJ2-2,TGTGCCAGCTCACCACGTCTAGCGGGGGGATCGAACACCGGGGAGCTGTTTTTT,CASSPRLAGGSNTGELFF
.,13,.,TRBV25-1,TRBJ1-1,TGTGCCAGCAGTGAGGGGCAGAACACTGAAGCTTTCTTT,CASSEGQNTEAFF
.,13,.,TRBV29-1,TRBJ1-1,TGCAGCGTTGAACGCCGCCTGAACACTGAAGCTTTCTTT,CSVERRLNTEAFF
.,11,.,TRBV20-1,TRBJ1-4,TGCAGTGCTAGAGGGAATGAAAAACTGTTTTTT,CSARGNEKLFF
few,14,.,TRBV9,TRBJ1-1,TGTGCCAGCAGCGTAGGTGAGATTAACACTGAAGCTTTCTTT,CASSVGEINTEAFF
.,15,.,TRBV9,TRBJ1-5,TGTGCCAGCAGCGTAGCCGGGCCCAGCAATCAGCCCCAGCATTTT,CASSVAGPSNQPQHF
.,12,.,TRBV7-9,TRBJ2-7,TGTGCCAGCAGCGCCATTATCTACGAGCAGTACTTC,CASSAIIYEQYF
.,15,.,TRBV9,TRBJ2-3,TGTGCCAGCAGCGTAGTCCCGCGGGACACAGATACGCAGTATTTT,CASSVVPRDTDTQYF
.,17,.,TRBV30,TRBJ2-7,TGTGCCTGGAGTACCTCCCGTCGACTGGGGGCCACCTACGAGCAGTACTTC,CAWSTSRRLGATYEQYF
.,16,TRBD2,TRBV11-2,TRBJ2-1,TGTGCCAGCAGCTTAAGCGGGGGGTTCTCCTACAATGAGCAGTTCTTC,CASSLSGGFSYNEQFF
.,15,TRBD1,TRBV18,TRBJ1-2,TGTGCCAGCTCACCACCCTTGGGACAGAACTATGGCTACACCTTC,CASSPPLGQNYGYTF
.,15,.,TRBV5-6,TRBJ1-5,TGTGCCAGCAGCTTAATGCAGGCGGGAAATCAGCCCCAGCATTTT,CASSLMQAGNQPQHF
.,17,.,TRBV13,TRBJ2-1,TGTGCCAGCAGCTTAGGGTTGGGGGCAAGCTCCTACAATGAGCAGTTCTTC,CASSLGLGASSYNEQFF
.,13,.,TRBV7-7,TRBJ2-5,TGTGCCAGCAGCCTCGGGGGACAAGAGACCCAGTACTTC,CASSLGGQETQYF
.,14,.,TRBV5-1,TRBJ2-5,TGCGCCAGCAGACCCAACGGAATCGGGGAGACCCAGTACTTC,CASRPNGIGETQYF
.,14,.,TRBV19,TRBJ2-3,TGTGCCAGTAGTATAACCGGGACCACAGATACGCAGTATTTT,CASSITGTTDTQYF
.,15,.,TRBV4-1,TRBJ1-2,TGCGCCAGCAGCCAAAGCGGCGGATCGACTATCGGCTACACCTTC,CASSQSGGSTIGYTF
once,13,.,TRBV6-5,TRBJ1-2,TGTGCCAGCATGACCGGGGCAGTCTATGGCTACACCTTC,CASMTGAVYGYTF
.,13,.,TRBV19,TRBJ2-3,TGTGCCAGTAGCAAACAGGGCACAGATACGCAGTATTTT,CASSKQGTDTQYF
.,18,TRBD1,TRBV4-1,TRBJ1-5,TGCGCCAGCAGCCAAGATGGACGGACAGGGGGTAGGAATCAGCCCCAGCATTTT,CASSQDGRTGGRNQPQHF
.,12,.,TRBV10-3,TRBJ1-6,TGTGCCATCACCGACGGGGGGGCACCCCTCCACTTT,CAITDGGAPLHF
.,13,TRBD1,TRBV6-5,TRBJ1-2,TGTGCCAGCAGTGGAGGACAGGGATCTGGCTACACCTTC,CASSGGQGSGYTF
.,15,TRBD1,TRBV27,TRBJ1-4,TGTGCCAGCAGTCCCCGGGACAGGGAACGGGAAAAACTGTTTTTT,CASSPRDREREKLFF
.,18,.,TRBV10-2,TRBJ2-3,TGCGCCAGCAGTGAGTCGGCTTCGGGGGACCTGGGGACAGATACGCAGTATTTT,CASSESASGDLGTDTQYF
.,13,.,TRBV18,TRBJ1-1,TGTGCCAGCTCACCAGGGATGAACACTGAAGCTTTCTTT,CASSPGMNTEAFF